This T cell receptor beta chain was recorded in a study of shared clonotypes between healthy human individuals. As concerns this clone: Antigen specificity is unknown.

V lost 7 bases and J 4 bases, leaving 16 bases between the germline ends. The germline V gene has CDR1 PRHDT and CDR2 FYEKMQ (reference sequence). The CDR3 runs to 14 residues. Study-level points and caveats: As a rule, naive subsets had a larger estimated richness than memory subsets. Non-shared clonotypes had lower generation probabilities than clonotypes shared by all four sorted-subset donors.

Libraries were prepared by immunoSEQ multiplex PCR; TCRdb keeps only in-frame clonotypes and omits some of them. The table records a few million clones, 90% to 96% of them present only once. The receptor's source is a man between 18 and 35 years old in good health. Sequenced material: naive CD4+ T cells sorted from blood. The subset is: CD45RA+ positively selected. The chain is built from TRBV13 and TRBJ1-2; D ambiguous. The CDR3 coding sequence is TGTGCCAGCACCTCGGAATTCGACGGCTATGGCTACACCTTC. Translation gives CASTSEFDGYGYTF.